The T cell receptor (beta chain) described here comes from a study of radiation and T cells in renal cell carcinoma (dated by TCRdb to the early 2020s). With regard to the full study: Samples came from a clinical trial, in which primary renal cell carcinomas received 15 Gy stereotactic body radiation therapy followed by nephrectomy 4 weeks later. In total, about 51 samples underwent TCR beta sequencing: about 25 tumors plus 27 peripheral blood samples. In the 40 to 55 samples combined, around 3.7 million unique CDR3 nucleotide sequences were found, encoding about 2.7 million unique CDR3 amino acid sequences. On the study overall, not on this receptor specifically: Effects of radiation dose or scheduling on the TCR repertoire could not be addressed with the single-armed trial design. Because pretreatment tumor biopsies were not available, the study could not determine whether clonotypes were already present within the tumor at baseline. An increase in top tumor clonotypes in blood was observed from baseline to 2 weeks post-radiation, followed by contraction by 4 weeks, which was taken to suggest transient expansion of tumor-resident clones. Dynamics of the blood repertoire were not tracked past 4 weeks after treatment.

The time point label here, explained by the study, means: blood 2 weeks post-SBRT. Per the publication, the treatment or condition label means: 15 Gy SBRT to primary tumor, nephrectomy 4 weeks later. To follow tumor-enriched clonotypes, serial peripheral blood was collected from radiation-treated patients at baseline and at 2 weeks and 4 weeks after SBRT. Every patient's renal cell carcinoma showed clear cell pathology. Genomic DNA for TCR sequencing was prepared using the QIAamp DNA Blood Mini Kit (Qiagen). The analyses included just those samples that passed every quality control check. About this clone itself: Its specific antigen is unknown. No base-level quality is on record; no much larger clone is a single base apart.

Following the manufacturer's recommendations, the immunoSEQ kit was used to generate TCR beta libraries from genomic DNA. To prepare libraries, a first multiplex PCR with proprietary primers was run, followed by a second PCR that added unique barcodes, and a bead cleanup was done after each round. Each sample batch included a kit-provided positive control reaction and a negative control reaction. The final libraries were assessed on an Agilent 4200 TapeStation D1000 ScreenTape, pooled by volume, and quantified by qPCR. Sequencing was performed on an Illumina NextSeq500 using a MidOutput 150-cycle cartridge, with 156 Read1 cycles, 15 Index1 cycles, and the kit custom primers. The pooled library was loaded at around 1 pM, and approximately 19% PhiX control was spiked in. The published analysis was carried out like this. Vendor-processed data were analyzed in R, with a clonotype defined as all T cells sharing the same CDR3 nucleotide sequence. In the clone abundance analyses, frequencies were normalized to the 10,000 most abundant clones in each sample. Public T cell clones, averaging fewer than five per sample, were removed before analysis. Tumor-enriched clonotypes and baseline blood-enriched clonotypes were defined as those with an abundance difference of at least 32-fold between compartments. Clonotypes expanded or contracted between blood time points were identified with a beta-binomial differential abundance model. Tumor-blood repertoire similarity was measured with the Baroni-Urbani and Buser coefficient, and group comparisons used two-tailed Wilcoxon tests in R. Not all clones reach the TCRdb copy of this immuneACCESS table, which keeps in-frame sequences only. Checked studies attribute under half of the gap to unresolved V genes and leave the rest unexplained. The DNA was the basis for D and trimming; V, J and clone size are from that table. Here the sample has fewer than 150,000 clones; more than 75% occur a single time. The ten largest make up 5.8% of the sample.

CDR1 and CDR2 are read off the germline V gene as SGHRS and YFSETQ. Clipping removes 4 bases from V and 3 bases from J, with 4 as the unmatched junction base count. Taken from cysteine to phenylalanine, the CDR3 has 15 residues. Just CDR3 DNA is preserved here, 45 bases in frame from base 1. The receptor was derived from a woman in her 70s with renal cell carcinoma. The rearrangement joined TRBV5-1 to TRBJ1-4; 9 bases in the junction line up with TRBD1. The sample consisted of blood, taken from a patient whose treatment included radiotherapy and nephrectomy. The CDR3 is CASSIGQGSNEKLFF. The nucleotide sequence reads TGCGCCAGCAGCATAGGACAGGGGTCTAATGAAAAACTGTTTTTT.